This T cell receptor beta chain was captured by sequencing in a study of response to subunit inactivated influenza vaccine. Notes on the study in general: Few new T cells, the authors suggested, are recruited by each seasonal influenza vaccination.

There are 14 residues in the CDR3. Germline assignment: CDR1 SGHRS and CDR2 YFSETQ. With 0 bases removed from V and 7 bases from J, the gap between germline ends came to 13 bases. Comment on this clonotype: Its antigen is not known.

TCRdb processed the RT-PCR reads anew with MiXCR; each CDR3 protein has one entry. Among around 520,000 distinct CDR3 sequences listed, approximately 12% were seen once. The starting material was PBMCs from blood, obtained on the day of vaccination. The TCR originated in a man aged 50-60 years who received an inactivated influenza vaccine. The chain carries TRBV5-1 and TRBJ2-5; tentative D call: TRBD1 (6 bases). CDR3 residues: CASSLEQGSATQYF. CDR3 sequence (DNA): TGCGCCAGCAGCTTGGAGCAGGGGTCAGCGACCCAGTACTTC.